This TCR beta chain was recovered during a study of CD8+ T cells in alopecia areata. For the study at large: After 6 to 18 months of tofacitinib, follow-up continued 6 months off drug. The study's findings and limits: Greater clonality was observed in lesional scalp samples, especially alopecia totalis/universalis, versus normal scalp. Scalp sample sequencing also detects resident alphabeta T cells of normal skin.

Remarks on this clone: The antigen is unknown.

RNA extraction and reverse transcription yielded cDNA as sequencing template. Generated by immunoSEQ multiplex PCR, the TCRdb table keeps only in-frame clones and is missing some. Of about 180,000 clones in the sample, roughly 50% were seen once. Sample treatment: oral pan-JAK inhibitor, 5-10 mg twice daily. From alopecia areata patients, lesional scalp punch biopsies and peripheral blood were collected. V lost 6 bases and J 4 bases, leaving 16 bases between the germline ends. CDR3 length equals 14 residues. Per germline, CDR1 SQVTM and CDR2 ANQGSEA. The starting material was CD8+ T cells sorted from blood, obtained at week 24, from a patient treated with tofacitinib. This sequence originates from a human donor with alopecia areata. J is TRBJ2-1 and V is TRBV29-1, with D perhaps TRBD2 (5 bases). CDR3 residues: CSVVTRERYNEQFF. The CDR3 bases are TGCAGCGTAGTAACTAGGGAGAGATACAATGAGCAGTTCTTC.